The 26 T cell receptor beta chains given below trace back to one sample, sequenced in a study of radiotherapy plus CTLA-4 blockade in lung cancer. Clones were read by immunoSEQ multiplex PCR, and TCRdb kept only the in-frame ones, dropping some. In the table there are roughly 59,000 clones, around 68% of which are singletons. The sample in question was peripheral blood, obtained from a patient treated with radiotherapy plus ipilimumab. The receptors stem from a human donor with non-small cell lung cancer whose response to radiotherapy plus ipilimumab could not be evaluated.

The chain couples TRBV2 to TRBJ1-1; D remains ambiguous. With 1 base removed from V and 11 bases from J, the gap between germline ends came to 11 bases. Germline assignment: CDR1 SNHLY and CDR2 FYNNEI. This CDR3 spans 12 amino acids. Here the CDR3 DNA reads TGTGCCAGCAGTGAAGGAGGGTATGGGGCTTTCTTT. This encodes CASSEGGYGAFF.

The CDR3 nucleotides are TGTGCCAGCAGCCCTGGGGGGGCGGCTGATACGCAGTATTTT. It encodes CASSPGGAADTQYF. The rearrangement joins TRBV9 to TRBJ2-3; D is perhaps TRBD2 (7 bases). Germline CDR1 reads SGDLS; CDR2 reads YYNGEE. V dropped 4 bases and J dropped 6 bases, with 15 bases sitting between them. The CDR3 is 14 amino acids.

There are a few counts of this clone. The CDR3 coding sequence is TGTGCCAGCAGCCAAGGCGGTTCTGGAAACACCATATATTTT. Translation gives CASSQGGSGNTIYF. The V call is TRBV14, the J call TRBJ1-3; the D is unclear. Trimming removed 1 base from V and 1 base from J, with 5 bases in between. The CDR3 has 14 amino acids. Germline CDR1 reads SGHDN; CDR2 reads FVKESK.

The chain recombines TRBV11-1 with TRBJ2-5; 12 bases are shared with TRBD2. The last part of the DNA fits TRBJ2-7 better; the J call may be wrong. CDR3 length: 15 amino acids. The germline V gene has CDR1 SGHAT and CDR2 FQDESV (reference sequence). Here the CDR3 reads CASGKLAGGSYEQYF. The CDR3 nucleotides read TGTGCCAGCGGAAAACTAGCGGGAGGCTCCTACGAGCAGTACTTC.

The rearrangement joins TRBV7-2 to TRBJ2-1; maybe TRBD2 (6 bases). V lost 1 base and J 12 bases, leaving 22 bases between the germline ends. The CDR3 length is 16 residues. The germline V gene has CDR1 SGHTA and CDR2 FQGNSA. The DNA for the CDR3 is TGTGCCAGCAGCTTAGAATCTACGGGACTCCGCAGTGTGCAGTTCTTC. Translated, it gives CASSLESTGLRSVQFF.

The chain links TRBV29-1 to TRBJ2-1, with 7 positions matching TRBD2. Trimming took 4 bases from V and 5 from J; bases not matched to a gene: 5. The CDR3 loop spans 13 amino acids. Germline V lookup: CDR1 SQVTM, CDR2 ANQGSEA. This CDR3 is CSVGRGSNNEQFF. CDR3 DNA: TGCAGCGTTGGTCGCGGGAGCAACAATGAGCAGTTCTTC.

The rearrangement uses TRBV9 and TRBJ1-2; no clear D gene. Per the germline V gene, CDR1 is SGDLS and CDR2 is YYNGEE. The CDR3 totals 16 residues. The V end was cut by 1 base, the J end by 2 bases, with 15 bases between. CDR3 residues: CASSVKWNSPNYGYTF. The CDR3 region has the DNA TGTGCCAGCAGCGTAAAGTGGAATAGCCCGAACTATGGCTACACCTTC.

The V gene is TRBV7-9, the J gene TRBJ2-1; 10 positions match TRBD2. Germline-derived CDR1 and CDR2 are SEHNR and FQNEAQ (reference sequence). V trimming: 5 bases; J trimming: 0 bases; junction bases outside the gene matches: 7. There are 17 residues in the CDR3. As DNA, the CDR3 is TGTGCCAGCAGCCCAACTAGCGGGACGAGCTCCTACAATGAGCAGTTCTTC. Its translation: CASSPTSGTSSYNEQFF.

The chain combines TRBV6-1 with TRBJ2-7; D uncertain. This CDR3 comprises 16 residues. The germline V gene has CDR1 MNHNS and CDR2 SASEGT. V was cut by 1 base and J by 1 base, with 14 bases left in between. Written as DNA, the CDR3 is TGTGCCAGCAGTGAAGGGTGGAGACGAGATTCCTACGAGCAGTACTTC. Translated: CASSEGWRRDSYEQYF.

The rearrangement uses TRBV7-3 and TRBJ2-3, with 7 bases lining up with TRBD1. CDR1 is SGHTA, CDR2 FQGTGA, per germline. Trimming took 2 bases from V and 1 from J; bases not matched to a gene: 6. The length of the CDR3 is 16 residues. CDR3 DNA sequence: TGTGCCAGCAGCTTAGGGACAGCTGGACGCACAGATACGCAGTATTTT. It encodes CASSLGTAGRTDTQYF.

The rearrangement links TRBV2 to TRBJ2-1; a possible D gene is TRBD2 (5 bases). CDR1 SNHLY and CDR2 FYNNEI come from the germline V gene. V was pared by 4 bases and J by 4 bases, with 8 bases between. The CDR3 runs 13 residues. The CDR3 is CASSGGLYNEQFF. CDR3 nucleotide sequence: TGTGCCAGCAGTGGCGGGCTGTACAATGAGCAGTTCTTC.

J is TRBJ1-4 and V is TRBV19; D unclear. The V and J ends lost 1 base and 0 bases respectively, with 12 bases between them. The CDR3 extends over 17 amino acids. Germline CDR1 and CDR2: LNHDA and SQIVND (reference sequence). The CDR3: CASSIGETLATNEKLFF. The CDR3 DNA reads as TGTGCCAGTAGTATAGGGGAGACACTCGCAACTAATGAAAAACTGTTTTTT.

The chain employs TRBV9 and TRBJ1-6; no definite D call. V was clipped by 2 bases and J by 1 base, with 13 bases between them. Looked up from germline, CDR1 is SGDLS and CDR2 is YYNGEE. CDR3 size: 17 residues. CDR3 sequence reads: CASSVREGGSYNSPLHF. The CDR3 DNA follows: TGTGCCAGCAGCGTCCGTGAGGGAGGGTCCTATAATTCACCCCTCCACTTT.

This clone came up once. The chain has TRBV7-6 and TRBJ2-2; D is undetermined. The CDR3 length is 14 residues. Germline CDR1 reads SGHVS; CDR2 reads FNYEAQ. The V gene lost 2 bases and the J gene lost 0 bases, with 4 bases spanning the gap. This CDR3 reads CASSLTTNTGELFF. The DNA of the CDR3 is TGTGCCAGCAGCTTAACTACGAACACCGGGGAGCTGTTTTTT. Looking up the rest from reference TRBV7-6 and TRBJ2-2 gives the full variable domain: GAGVSQSPRYKVTKRGQDVALRCDPISGHVSLYWYRQALGQGPEFLTYFNYEAQQDKSGLPNDRFSAERPEGSISTLTIQRTEQRDSAMYRCASSLTTNTGELFFGEGSRLTVL.

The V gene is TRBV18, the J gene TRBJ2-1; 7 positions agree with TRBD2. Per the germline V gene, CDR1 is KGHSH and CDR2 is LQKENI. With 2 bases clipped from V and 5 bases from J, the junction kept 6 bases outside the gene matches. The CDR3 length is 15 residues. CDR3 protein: CASSPTTSLDNEQFF. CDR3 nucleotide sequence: TGTGCCAGCTCACCAACGACTAGCTTGGACAATGAGCAGTTCTTC.

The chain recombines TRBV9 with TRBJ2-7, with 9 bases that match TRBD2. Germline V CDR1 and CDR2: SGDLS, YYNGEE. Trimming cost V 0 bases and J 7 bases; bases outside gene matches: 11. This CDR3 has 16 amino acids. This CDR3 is CASSVGPGTSPREQYF. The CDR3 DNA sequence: TGTGCCAGCAGCGTAGGGCCCGGGACTAGCCCACGAGAGCAGTACTTC.

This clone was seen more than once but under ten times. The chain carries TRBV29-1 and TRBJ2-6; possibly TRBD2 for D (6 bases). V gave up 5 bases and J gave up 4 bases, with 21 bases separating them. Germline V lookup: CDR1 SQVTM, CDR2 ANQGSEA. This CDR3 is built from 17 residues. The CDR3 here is CSVQSFSSGAGANVLTF. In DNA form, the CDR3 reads TGCAGCGTTCAATCTTTTTCTTCGGGAGCCGGGGCCAACGTCCTGACTTTC.

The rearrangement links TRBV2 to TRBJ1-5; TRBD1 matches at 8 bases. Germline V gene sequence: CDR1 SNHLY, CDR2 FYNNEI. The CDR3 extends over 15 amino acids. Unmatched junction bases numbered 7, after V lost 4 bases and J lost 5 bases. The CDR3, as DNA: TGTGCCAGCAGTGGTTCAGGGGGCAGGGATCAGCCCCAGCATTTT. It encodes CASSGSGGRDQPQHF.

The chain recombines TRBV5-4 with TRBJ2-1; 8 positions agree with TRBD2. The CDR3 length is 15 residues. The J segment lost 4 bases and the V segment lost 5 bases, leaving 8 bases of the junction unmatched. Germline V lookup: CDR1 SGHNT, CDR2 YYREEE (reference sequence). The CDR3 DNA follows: TGTGCCAGCAGGCCCCTAGCGGGTGGTTACAATGAGCAGTTCTTC. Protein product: CASRPLAGGYNEQFF.

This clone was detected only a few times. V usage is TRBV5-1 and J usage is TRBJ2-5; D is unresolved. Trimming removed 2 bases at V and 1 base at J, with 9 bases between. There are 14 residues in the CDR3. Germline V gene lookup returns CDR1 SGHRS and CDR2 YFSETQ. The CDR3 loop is CASSFISIQETQYF. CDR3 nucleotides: TGCGCCAGCAGCTTCATTAGTATCCAAGAGACCCAGTACTTC.

CDR3 loop: CSVGSTQGEAFF. The CDR3 DNA is TGCAGCGTCGGAAGTACCCAGGGGGAAGCTTTCTTT. The chain combines TRBV29-1 with TRBJ1-1; maybe TRBD1 (6 bases). The CDR3 length is 12 residues. The germline CDR1 and CDR2 sequences are SQVTM and ANQGSEA. Trimming removed 6 bases from V and 8 bases from J, with 16 bases in between.

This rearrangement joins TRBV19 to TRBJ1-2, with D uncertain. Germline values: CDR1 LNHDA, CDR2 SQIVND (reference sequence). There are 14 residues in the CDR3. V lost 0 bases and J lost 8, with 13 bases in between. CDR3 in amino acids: CASSIDHGSQGYTF. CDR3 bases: TGTGCCAGTAGTATAGATCACGGGTCCCAAGGCTACACCTTC.

The CDR3 here is CASSEMGLINYGYTF. The CDR3 DNA follows: TGTGCCAGCAGTGAAATGGGACTGATTAACTATGGCTACACCTTC. V gene TRBV6-1 combines with J gene TRBJ1-2, with D tentatively TRBD1 (5 bases). The V gene lost 2 bases and the J gene lost 1 base, with 11 bases spanning the gap. The germline CDR1 and CDR2 sequences are MNHNS and SASEGT. The CDR3 sequence is 15 residues long.

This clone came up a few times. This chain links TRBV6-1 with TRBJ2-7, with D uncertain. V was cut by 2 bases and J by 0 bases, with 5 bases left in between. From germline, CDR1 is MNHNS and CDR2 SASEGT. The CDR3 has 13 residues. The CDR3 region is CASSEWSSYEQYF. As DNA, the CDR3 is TGTGCCAGCAGTGAATGGAGCTCCTACGAGCAGTACTTC.

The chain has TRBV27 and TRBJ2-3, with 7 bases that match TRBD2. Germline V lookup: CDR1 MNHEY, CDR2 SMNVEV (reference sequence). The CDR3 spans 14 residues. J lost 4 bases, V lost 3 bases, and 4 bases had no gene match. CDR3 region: CASSFRDYSDTQYF. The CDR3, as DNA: TGTGCCAGCAGTTTCCGGGACTACTCAGATACGCAGTATTTT.

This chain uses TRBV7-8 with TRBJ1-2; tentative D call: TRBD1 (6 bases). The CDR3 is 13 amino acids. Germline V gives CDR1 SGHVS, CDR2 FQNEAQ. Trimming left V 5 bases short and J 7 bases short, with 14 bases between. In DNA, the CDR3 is TGTGCCAGCAGCAACCGGGACACGGTTGGCTACACCTTC. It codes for CASSNRDTVGYTF.